This T cell receptor beta chain derives from a study of regulatory T cells in long-lasting Graves disease. Time point reported: newly diagnosed GD, antithyroid drugs for less than 3 months. After RNA was extracted from PBMCs, the TCR library was made from it. In its sample, this clonotype was seen a few times. From germline, CDR1 is SGHDN and CDR2 FVKESK. The CDR3 extends over 18 amino acids. Trimming shortened V by 2 bases and J by 0 bases, and 16 bases separated the two germline ends. Construction of the TCR beta libraries employed iRepertoire HTBI primers in conjunction with Arm-PCR of CDR3 regions. TCRdb ran MiXCR on the multiplex PCR reads and lists one entry per CDR3 protein. Of approximately 480,000 distinct CDR3 sequences in the sample, 15% to 20% were seen once. This sample also belongs to another study, concerning T cells in Graves' hyperthyroidism and ophthalmopathy.

The genes are TRBV14 and TRBJ2-2; a weak D match, TRBD2 (5 bases). The TCR comes from a man between 35 and 55 years old with Graves disease. The sequences come from peripheral blood mononuclear cells (PBMCs), collected at new diagnosis, from a patient treated with antithyroid drugs. The CDR3 loop is CASSQLATGLSNTGELFF. The CDR3 nucleotides are TGTGCCAGCAGCCAATTAGCAACCGGACTTTCGAACACCGGGGAGCTGTTTTTT.